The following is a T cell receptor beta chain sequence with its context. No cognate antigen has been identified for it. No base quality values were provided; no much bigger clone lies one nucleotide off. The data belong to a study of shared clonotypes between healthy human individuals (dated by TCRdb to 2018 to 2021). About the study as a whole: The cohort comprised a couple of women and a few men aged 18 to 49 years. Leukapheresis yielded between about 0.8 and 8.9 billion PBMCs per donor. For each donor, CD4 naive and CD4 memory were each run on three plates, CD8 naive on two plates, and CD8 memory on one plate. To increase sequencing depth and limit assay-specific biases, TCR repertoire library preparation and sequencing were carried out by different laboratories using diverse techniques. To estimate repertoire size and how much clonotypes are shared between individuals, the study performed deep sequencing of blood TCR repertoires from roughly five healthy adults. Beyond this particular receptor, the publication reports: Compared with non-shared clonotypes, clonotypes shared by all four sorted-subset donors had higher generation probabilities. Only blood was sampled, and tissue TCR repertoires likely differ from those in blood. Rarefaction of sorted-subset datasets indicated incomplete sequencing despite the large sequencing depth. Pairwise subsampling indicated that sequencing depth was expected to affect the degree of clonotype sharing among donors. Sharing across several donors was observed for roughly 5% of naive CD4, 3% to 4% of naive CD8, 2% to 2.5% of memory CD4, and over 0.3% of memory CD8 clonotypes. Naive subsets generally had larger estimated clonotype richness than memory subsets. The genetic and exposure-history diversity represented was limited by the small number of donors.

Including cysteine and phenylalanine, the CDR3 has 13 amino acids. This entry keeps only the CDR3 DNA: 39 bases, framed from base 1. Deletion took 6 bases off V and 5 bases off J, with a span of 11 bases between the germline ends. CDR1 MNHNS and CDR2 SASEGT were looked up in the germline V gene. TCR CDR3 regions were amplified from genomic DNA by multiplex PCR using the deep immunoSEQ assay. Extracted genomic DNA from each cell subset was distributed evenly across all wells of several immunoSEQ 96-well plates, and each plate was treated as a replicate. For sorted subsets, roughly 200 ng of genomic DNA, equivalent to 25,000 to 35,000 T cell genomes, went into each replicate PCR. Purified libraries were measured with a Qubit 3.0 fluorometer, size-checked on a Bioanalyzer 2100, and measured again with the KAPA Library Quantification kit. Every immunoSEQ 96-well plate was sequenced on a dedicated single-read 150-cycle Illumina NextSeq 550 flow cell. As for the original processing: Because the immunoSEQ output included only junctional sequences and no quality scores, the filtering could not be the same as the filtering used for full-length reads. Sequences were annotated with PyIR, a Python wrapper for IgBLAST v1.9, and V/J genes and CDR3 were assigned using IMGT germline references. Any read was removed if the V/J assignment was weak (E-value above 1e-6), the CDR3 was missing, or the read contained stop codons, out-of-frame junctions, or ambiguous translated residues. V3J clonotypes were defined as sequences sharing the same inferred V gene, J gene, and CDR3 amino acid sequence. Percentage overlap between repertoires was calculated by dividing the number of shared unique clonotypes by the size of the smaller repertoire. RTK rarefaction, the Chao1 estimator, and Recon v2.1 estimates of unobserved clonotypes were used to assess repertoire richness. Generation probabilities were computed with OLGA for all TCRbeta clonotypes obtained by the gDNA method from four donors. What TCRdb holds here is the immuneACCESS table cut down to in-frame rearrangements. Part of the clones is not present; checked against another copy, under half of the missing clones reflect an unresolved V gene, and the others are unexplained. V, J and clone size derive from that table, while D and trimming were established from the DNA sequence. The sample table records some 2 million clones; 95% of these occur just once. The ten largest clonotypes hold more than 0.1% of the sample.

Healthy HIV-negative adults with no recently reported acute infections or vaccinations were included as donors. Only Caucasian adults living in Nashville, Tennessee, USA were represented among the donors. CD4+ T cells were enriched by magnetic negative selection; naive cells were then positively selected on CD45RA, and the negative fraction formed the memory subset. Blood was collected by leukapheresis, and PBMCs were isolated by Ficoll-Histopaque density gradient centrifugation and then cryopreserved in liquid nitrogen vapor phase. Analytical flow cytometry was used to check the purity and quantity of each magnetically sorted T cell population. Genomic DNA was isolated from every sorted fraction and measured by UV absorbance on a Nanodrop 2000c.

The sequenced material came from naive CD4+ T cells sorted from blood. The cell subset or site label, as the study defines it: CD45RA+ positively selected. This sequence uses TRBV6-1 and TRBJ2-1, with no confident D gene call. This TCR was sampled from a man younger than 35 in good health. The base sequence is TGTGCCAGCAGCCGATTCTGGGACAATGAGCAGTTCTTC. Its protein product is CASSRFWDNEQFF.